The entry that follows covers one T cell receptor beta chain sequence. Its antigen is currently unknown. Via MiXCR, TCRdb re-called the 5' RACE reads, giving one row per CDR3 protein. The sample contains 500,000 to 650,000 distinct CDR3 sequences, roughly 17% of which appear only once. These data come from a study of T cells after yellow fever vaccination. General observations from the study: The booster response re-showed most primary clones: around 96% CD4, approximately 90% CD8.

The germline V gene has CDR1 SGHDT and CDR2 YYEEEE. This CDR3 is built from 14 residues. Deletions cut 4 bases from V and 6 bases from J, with 17 bases between. This clonotype was sampled from a man between 18 and 35 years old who received the YFV17D yellow fever vaccine. Sequencing was performed on PBMCs, taken 5 days after the first yellow fever vaccination. The chain links TRBV5-6 to TRBJ2-7, with D maybe TRBD1 (7 bases). The CDR3 region is CASSNGGRGIEQYF. The CDR3 region has the DNA TGTGCCAGCAGCAACGGGGGCAGGGGGATCGAGCAGTACTTC.